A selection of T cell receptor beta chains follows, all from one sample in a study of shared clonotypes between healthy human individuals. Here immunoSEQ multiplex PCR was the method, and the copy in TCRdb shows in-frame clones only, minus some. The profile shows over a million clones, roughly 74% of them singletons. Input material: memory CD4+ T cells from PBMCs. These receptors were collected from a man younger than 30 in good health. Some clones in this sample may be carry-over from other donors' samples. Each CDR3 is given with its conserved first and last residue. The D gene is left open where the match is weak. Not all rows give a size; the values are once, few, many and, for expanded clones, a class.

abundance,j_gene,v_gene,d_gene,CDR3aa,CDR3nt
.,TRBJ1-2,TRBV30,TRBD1,CAWSLTGLHGYTF,TGTGCCTGGAGCCTGACAGGGCTGCATGGCTACACCTTC
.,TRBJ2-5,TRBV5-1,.,CASSLGSFGWETQYF,TGCGCCAGCAGCTTGGGTTCCTTCGGCTGGGAGACCCAGTACTTC
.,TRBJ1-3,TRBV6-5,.,CASRILSGNTIYF,TGTGCCAGCAGGATCCTGTCTGGAAACACCATATATTTT
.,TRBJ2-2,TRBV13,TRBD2,CASRRSGKNTGELFF,TGTGCCAGCAGACGTAGCGGGAAAAACACCGGGGAGCTGTTTTTT
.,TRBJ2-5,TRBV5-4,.,CASSLVGEETQYF,TGTGCCAGCAGCTTGGTAGGAGAAGAGACCCAGTACTTC
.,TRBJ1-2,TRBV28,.,CASSLGPTGDYGYTF,TGTGCCAGCAGTTTAGGGCCGACAGGAGACTATGGCTACACCTTC
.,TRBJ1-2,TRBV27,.,CASTRRSGDGYTF,TGTGCCAGCACAAGGAGGTCTGGGGATGGCTACACCTTC
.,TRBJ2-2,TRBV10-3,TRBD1,CATGQGAGGELFF,TGTGCCACTGGACAGGGGGCGGGCGGGGAGCTGTTTTTT
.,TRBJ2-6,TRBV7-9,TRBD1,CASSPRQGTGANVLTF,TGTGCCAGCAGCCCAAGACAGGGGACCGGGGCCAACGTCCTGACTTTC
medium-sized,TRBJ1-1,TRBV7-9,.,CASSQLENTEAFF,TGTGCCAGCAGCCAACTGGAGAACACTGAAGCTTTCTTT
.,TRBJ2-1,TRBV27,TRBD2,CATDPASGTRNEQFF,TGTGCCACCGATCCGGCTAGCGGGACACGTAATGAGCAGTTCTTC
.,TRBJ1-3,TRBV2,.,CASTSDRIGNTIYF,TGTGCCAGCACCTCCGACAGGATCGGAAACACCATATATTTT
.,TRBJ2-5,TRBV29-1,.,CSVVSLQETQYF,TGCAGCGTTGTTAGCCTCCAAGAGACCCAGTACTTC
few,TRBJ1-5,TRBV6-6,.,CASSPTGDLNQPQHF,TGTGCCAGCAGCCCAACGGGGGATCTCAATCAGCCCCAGCATTTT
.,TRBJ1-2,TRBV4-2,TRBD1,CASSQNRGQNYGYTF,TGTGCCAGCAGCCAAAACAGGGGGCAAAACTATGGCTACACCTTC
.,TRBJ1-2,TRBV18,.,CASSNRVDGYTF,TGTGCCAGCTCAAACAGGGTGGATGGCTACACCTTC
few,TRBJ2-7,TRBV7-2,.,CASSPRYEQYF,TGTGCCAGCAGCCCCAGATACGAGCAGTACTTC
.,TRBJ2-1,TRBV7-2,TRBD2,CASSTSSGSYEQFF,TGTGCCAGCAGTACCTCTAGCGGGAGCTATGAGCAGTTCTTC
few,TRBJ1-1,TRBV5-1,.,CASSTGASTEAFF,TGCGCCAGCAGCACCGGGGCCTCCACTGAAGCTTTCTTT
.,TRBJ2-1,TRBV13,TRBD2,CASSLKMGLAGNEQFF,TGTGCCAGCAGCTTAAAGATGGGGCTAGCGGGAAATGAGCAGTTCTTC
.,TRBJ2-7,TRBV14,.,CASSLDLNSYEQYF,TGTGCCAGCAGCCTGGACTTGAATTCCTACGAGCAGTACTTC
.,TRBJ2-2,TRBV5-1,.,CASSFGQGRTGELFF,TGCGCCAGCAGCTTCGGCCAGGGTCGCACCGGGGAGCTGTTTTTT
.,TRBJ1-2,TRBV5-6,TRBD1,CASSSSRTGSFSGYTF,TGTGCCAGCAGCTCATCCCGGACAGGGAGTTTCTCTGGCTACACCTTC
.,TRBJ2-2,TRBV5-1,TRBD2,CASSAGLAVNTGELFF,TGCGCCAGCAGCGCGGGACTAGCGGTTAACACCGGGGAGCTGTTTTTT
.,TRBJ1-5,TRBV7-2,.,CASSLDPGDQPQHF,TGTGCCAGCAGCTTGGACCCCGGGGATCAGCCCCAGCATTTT
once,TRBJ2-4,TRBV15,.,CATSREPGAVLAKNIQYF,TGTGCCACCAGCAGAGAACCGGGAGCCGTACTAGCCAAAAACATTCAGTACTTC
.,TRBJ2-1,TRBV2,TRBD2,CASMGGLAGNYNEQFF,TGTGCCAGCATGGGGGGACTAGCGGGAAATTACAATGAGCAGTTCTTC
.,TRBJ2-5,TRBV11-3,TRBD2,CASSPGGGETQYF,TGTGCCAGCAGCCCGGGGGGGGGTGAGACCCAGTACTTC
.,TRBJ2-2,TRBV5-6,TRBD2,CASSNGLAGLRVNTGELFF,TGTGCCAGCAGCAACGGACTAGCGGGGCTGAGGGTGAACACCGGGGAGCTGTTTTTT
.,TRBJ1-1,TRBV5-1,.,CASARLMNTEAFF,TGCGCCAGCGCCCGACTCATGAACACTGAAGCTTTCTTT
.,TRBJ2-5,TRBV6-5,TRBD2,CASALSGGYQETQYF,TGTGCCAGCGCCTTAAGCGGGGGCTATCAAGAGACCCAGTACTTC
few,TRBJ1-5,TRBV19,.,CASSIGGVSNQPQHF,TGTGCCAGTAGTATAGGGGGCGTGAGCAATCAGCCCCAGCATTTT
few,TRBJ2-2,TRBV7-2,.,CASSRGHGNTGELFF,TGTGCCAGCAGCCGCGGACACGGGAACACCGGGGAGCTGTTTTTT
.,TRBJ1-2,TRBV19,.,CASTSIGAAQFYGYTF,TGTGCCAGTACGAGTATAGGGGCAGCGCAGTTCTATGGCTACACCTTC
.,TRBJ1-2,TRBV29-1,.,CSVGIGSGGYTF,TGCAGCGTTGGTATCGGGAGTGGGGGCTACACCTTC
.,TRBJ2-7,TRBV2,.,CASSDLGTLYEQYF,TGTGCCAGCAGTGATTTGGGGACTCTCTACGAGCAGTACTTC
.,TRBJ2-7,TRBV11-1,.,CASSFFRTYEQYF,TGTGCCAGCAGCTTTTTCAGGACCTACGAGCAGTACTTC
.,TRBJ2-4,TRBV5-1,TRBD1,CASSPRQGVAKNIQYF,TGCGCCAGCAGCCCGCGACAGGGGGTAGCCAAAAACATTCAGTACTTC
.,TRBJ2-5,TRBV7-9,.,CASSLAAGRETQYF,TGTGCCAGCAGCTTAGCGGCAGGGCGTGAGACCCAGTACTTC
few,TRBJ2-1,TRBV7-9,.,CAMGTGNIGTTPYNEQFF,TGTGCCATGGGGACAGGTAACATCGGGACTACGCCCTACAATGAGCAGTTCTTC
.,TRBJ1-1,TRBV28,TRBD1,CASSLPRTGDTEAFF,TGTGCCAGCAGTTTACCTCGGACAGGGGACACTGAAGCTTTCTTT
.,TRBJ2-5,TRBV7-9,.,CASSSPRRGETQYF,TGTGCCAGCAGCTCCCCCCGTCGGGGAGAGACCCAGTACTTC
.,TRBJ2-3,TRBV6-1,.,CASSEGTFKVTDTQYF,TGTGCCAGCAGTGAAGGGACGTTCAAGGTCACAGATACGCAGTATTTT
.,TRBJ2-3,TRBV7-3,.,CASSPGGGRVTDTQYF,TGTGCCAGCAGCCCCGGGGGTGGCAGGGTTACAGATACGCAGTATTTT
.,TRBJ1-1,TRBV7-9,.,CASSLDWGAGDTEAFF,TGTGCCAGCAGCTTAGACTGGGGGGCCGGGGACACTGAAGCTTTCTTT